This entry lists 30 T cell receptor beta chains sequenced from one sample in a study of shared clonotypes between healthy human individuals. Data came from immunoSEQ multiplex PCR; TCRdb stores just in-frame clones and leaves some out. The sample carries about 1.5 million clones, 95% to 99% recorded once. Sequencing input: naive CD4+ T cells sorted from blood. The subset: CD45RA+ positively selected. All receptors come from a man between 25 and 39 years old in good health.

The chain carries TRBV19 and TRBJ2-3, with 13 bases matching TRBD2. V was pared by 6 bases and J by 3 bases, with 0 bases of the junction left unmatched. Germline loops: CDR1 LNHDA, CDR2 SQIVND (reference sequence). This CDR3 comprises 14 residues. The CDR3 region is CASRTSGGTDTQYF. DNA for the CDR3: TGTGCCAGTAGGACTAGCGGGGGGACAGATACGCAGTATTTT.

The chain uses TRBV6-5 and TRBJ2-7; 13 bases align to TRBD2. The CDR3 runs to 15 residues. Germline CDR1 is MNHEY and CDR2 is SVGAGI. The junction had 1 base not matched to a gene; V was cut back by 2 bases and J by 3 bases. The CDR3 region has the DNA TGTGCCAGCAGTTACGGGACTAGCGGGAACTACGAGCAGTACTTC. It encodes CASSYGTSGNYEQYF.

This clone was observed once. The chain carries TRBV11-3 and TRBJ1-4; 11 bases are shared with TRBD1. The CDR3 has 15 residues. Unmatched junction bases numbered 7, after V lost 5 bases and J lost 8 bases. Germline V gene sequence: CDR1 SGHNT, CDR2 YENEEA. CDR3 DNA sequence: TGTGCCAGCAGCCTGGGACAGGGGGGCGAAGAAAAACTGTTTTTT. It encodes CASSLGQGGEEKLFF.

The V gene is TRBV7-2, the J gene TRBJ1-2; 7 bases line up with TRBD1. The CDR3 runs to 17 residues. CDR1 is SGHTA, CDR2 FQGNSA, per germline. Losses at the gene ends were 3 bases for V and 0 bases for J; bases not matched to a gene: 10. The CDR3 protein is CASSFAHVGQTNYGYTF. CDR3 nucleotide sequence: TGTGCCAGCAGCTTCGCCCACGTGGGACAGACTAACTATGGCTACACCTTC.

As for this clone: This sample includes further DNA sequences coding for the same CDR3. This chain uses TRBV18 with TRBJ2-1; D tentatively reads TRBD1 or TRBD2 (5 bases each). The CDR3 is 15 amino acids. The germline V gene encodes CDR1 KGHSH and CDR2 LQKENI. The V gene lost 4 bases and the J gene lost 0 bases, with 10 bases spanning the gap. This chain's CDR3 is CASSRDRGSYNEQFF. The CDR3, as DNA: TGTGCCAGCTCACGGGACCGTGGCTCCTACAATGAGCAGTTCTTC.

The chain uses TRBV7-8 and TRBJ2-2; the match to TRBD1 covers 10 bases. Trimming cost V 0 bases and J 4 bases; bases outside gene matches: 2. Per germline, CDR1 SGHVS and CDR2 FQNEAQ. This CDR3 spans 16 amino acids. The CDR3, as DNA: TGTGCCAGCAGCTTAGCCGGGACAGGGGTCACCGGGGAGCTGTTTTTT. As protein: CASSLAGTGVTGELFF. Full variable domain (outside the CDR3, taken from reference TRBV7-8 and TRBJ2-2): GAGVSQSPRYKVAKRGQDVALRCDPISGHVSLFWYQQALGQGPEFLTYFQNEAQLDKSGLPSDRFFAERPEGSVSTLKIQRTQQEDSAVYLCASSLAGTGVTGELFFGEGSRLTVL.

The rearrangement uses TRBV11-2 and TRBJ2-2; D gene unclear. Trimming shortened V by 5 bases and J by 5 bases, and 9 bases separated the two germline ends. The CDR3 totals 13 residues. CDR1 SGHAT and CDR2 FQNNGV come from the germline V gene. Here the CDR3 DNA reads TGTGCCAGCAGCGTTGACCTAACCGGGGAGCTGTTTTTT. Its translation: CASSVDLTGELFF.

The J gene is TRBJ1-4, the V gene TRBV5-4, with 8 positions matching TRBD1. This CDR3 is built from 14 residues. V was clipped by 3 bases and J by 4 bases; unmatched bases: 2. Germline CDR1 reads SGHNT; CDR2 reads YYREEE (reference sequence). CDR3 bases: TGTGCCAGCAGCTCGACAGGGGTTAATGAAAAACTGTTTTTT. Amino acids: CASSSTGVNEKLFF.

The chain links TRBV28 to TRBJ2-5, with 7 bases fitting TRBD2. The V gene end was trimmed by 3 bases and the J gene end by 2 bases; junction bases not matched to a gene: 12. Germline V lookup: CDR1 MDHEN, CDR2 SYDVKM. The CDR3 is 17 residues long. CDR3 coding DNA: TGTGCCAGCAGTTTTCTCTCTGGGGGAGGGATACAAGAGACCCAGTACTTC. This encodes CASSFLSGGGIQETQYF.

The chain joins TRBV18 to TRBJ2-1; 10 nucleotides line up with TRBD2. The germline V gene encodes CDR1 KGHSH and CDR2 LQKENI. The CDR3 runs 17 residues. V trimming: 2 bases; J trimming: 3 bases; junction bases outside the gene matches: 7. DNA of the CDR3: TGTGCCAGCTCACCATTGGTACTAGCGGGACACTACAATGAGCAGTTCTTC. It translates to CASSPLVLAGHYNEQFF.

The chain uses TRBV4-1 and TRBJ1-1; 7 bases are shared with TRBD1. The CDR3 is 18 amino acids. V gave up 3 bases and J gave up 2 bases; unmatched junction bases: 15. Germline V gives CDR1 MGHRA, CDR2 YSYEKL. CDR3 coding DNA: TGCGCCAGCAGCCATCTGGGGAGGGGGCTTGCGTTTAACACTGAAGCTTTCTTT. It yields the protein CASSHLGRGLAFNTEAFF.

This clone was observed once. The chain is built from TRBV4-2 and TRBJ2-7; D might be TRBD1 (6 bases). The CDR3 is 15 residues long. Trimming removed 6 bases at V and 0 bases at J, with 15 bases between. Germline CDR1 reads LGHNA; CDR2 reads YNFKEQ. The CDR3 reads CASSRTRGPSYEQYF. The CDR3 DNA is TGTGCCAGCAGTCGTACCAGGGGACCCTCCTACGAGCAGTACTTC.

The V call is TRBV2, the J call TRBJ1-3; D call uncertain. Germline CDR1 SNHLY, CDR2 FYNNEI. CDR3 size: 15 residues. V lost 4 bases and J 2 bases, leaving 12 bases between the germline ends. CDR3 sequence reads: CASSVGGPAGNTIYF. The CDR3 DNA sequence: TGTGCCAGCAGTGTCGGAGGGCCCGCTGGAAACACCATATATTTT.

The chain combines TRBV2 with TRBJ1-5; no definite D call. The V end lost 4 bases, the J end lost 1 base, and 5 bases lay between the germline ends. This CDR3 region has 13 residues. Germline CDR1 and CDR2: SNHLY and FYNNEI. DNA for the CDR3: TGTGCCAGCAGTGCCCGAAGCAATCAGCCCCAGCATTTT. Its protein is CASSARSNQPQHF.

V gene TRBV5-6 combines with J gene TRBJ2-7; D might be TRBD2 (5 bases). V lost 2 bases, J lost 3 bases, and 27 bases lay in between. CDR1 and CDR2 (germline): SGHDT, YYEEEE. CDR3 length: 19 residues. The CDR3 DNA reads as TGTGCCAGCAGCTTTCCCTCGAAGGGTGGTGTAGCGTGGAGCTACGAGCAGTACTTC. This codes for CASSFPSKGGVAWSYEQYF.

Regarding this clone: A junction boundary mismatches the germline segment, possibly from a read error. The chain has TRBV7-7 and TRBJ2-3; 13 bases align to TRBD2. CDR3 length: 14 residues. From germline, CDR1 is SSHAT and CDR2 FNYEAQ (reference sequence). The chain's CDR3 is CASSPTSGGNTQYF. The DNA of the CDR3 is TGTGCTAGCAGCCCGACTAGCGGGGGGAATACGCAGTATTTT. Full variable domain (remainder filled in from reference TRBV7-7 and TRBJ2-3): GAGVSQSPRYKVTKRGQDVTLRCDPISSHATLYWYQQALGQGPEFLTYFNYEAQPDKSGLPSDRFSAERPEGSISTLTIQRTEQRDSAMYRCASSPTSGGNTQYFGPGTRLTVL.

This chain connects TRBV7-6 to TRBJ2-5; D is ambiguous. Germline V gene lookup returns CDR1 SGHVS and CDR2 FNYEAQ. The V gene lost 0 bases and the J gene lost 1 base, with 15 bases spanning the gap. This CDR3 comprises 17 residues. In DNA form, the CDR3 reads TGTGCCAGCAGCTTAGCCATAGGGTCTCCGACCCAAGAGACCCAGTACTTC. Translated, it gives CASSLAIGSPTQETQYF.

The chain carries TRBV10-1 and TRBJ2-3; no clear D gene. The length of the CDR3 is 16 residues. Germline lookup yields CDR1 WNHNN and CDR2 SYGVQD (reference sequence). V lost 6 bases to trimming and J lost 0 bases, with 16 bases between them. CDR3 coding DNA: TGCGCCAGCAGCTTGGAGCAATCACTGAGCACAGATACGCAGTATTTT. It is translated as CASSLEQSLSTDTQYF.

The V and J genes are TRBV10-3 and TRBJ1-5, with TRBD1 identical over 7 bases. Looked up from germline, CDR1 is ENHRY and CDR2 is SYGVKD. The V gene end was trimmed by 10 bases and the J gene end by 4 bases; junction bases not matched to a gene: 4. The CDR3 is 12 amino acids. DNA of the CDR3: TGTGCCACCCAGGGGGGTAATCAGCCCCAGCATTTT. It specifies CATQGGNQPQHF.

The rearrangement links TRBV6-1 to TRBJ1-1, with D possibly matching TRBD1 (5 bases). The CDR3 runs 14 residues. Germline V gene lookup returns CDR1 MNHNS and CDR2 SASEGT. Trimming pared 2 bases from V and 7 bases from J, leaving 14 bases between. The CDR3 protein is CASSEIPGRSEAFF. The DNA for the CDR3 is TGTGCCAGCAGTGAAATCCCAGGGCGGAGTGAAGCTTTCTTT.

Points on this clone: This sample also contains other DNA sequences that code for the same CDR3. This sequence joins TRBV15 and TRBJ2-5, with D hard to call. V lost 1 base and J 0 bases, leaving 6 bases between the germline ends. The CDR3 has 14 residues. Germline assignment: CDR1 LNHNV and CDR2 YYDKDF (reference sequence). Here the CDR3 DNA reads TGTGCCACCAGCAGAGGACCCAACCAAGAGACCCAGTACTTC. Protein sequence: CATSRGPNQETQYF. The variable domain in full, with the rest retrieved from reference TRBV15 and TRBJ2-5, is DAMVIQNPRYQVTQFGKPVTLSCSQTLNHNVMYWYQQKSSQAPKLLFHYYDKDFNNEADTPDNFQSRRPNTSFCFLDIRSPGLGDTAMYLCATSRGPNQETQYFGPGTRLLVL.

DNA for the CDR3: TGTGCCAGCTCACCGTCACGCCAGGCAGATACGCAGTATTTT. Its protein product is CASSPSRQADTQYF. The V call is TRBV18, the J call TRBJ2-3; no clear D. Trimming took 3 bases from V and 4 from J, leaving 11 bases between them. Germline loops: CDR1 KGHSH, CDR2 LQKENI. This CDR3 is built from 14 residues.

CDR3 sequence reads: CASSLGGNSNTEAFF. DNA for the CDR3: TGCGCCAGCAGCTTGGGGGGGAACTCGAACACTGAAGCTTTCTTT. The chain links TRBV5-1 to TRBJ1-1; perhaps TRBD1 as D (5 bases). Deletions cut 0 bases from V and 1 base from J, with 10 bases between. CDR1 SGHRS and CDR2 YFSETQ come from the germline V gene. This CDR3 is built from 15 residues.

The genes are TRBV7-8 and TRBJ2-3, with 9 nucleotides matching TRBD2. The ends lost 5 bases at V and 2 bases at J; junction bases unmatched: 23. Germline V gives CDR1 SGHVS, CDR2 FQNEAQ. CDR3 size: 21 residues. The CDR3 region is CASSKRALAGPEGITTDTQYF. In DNA, the CDR3 is TGTGCCAGCAGCAAACGGGCGCTAGCGGGACCCGAGGGTATTACCACAGATACGCAGTATTTT. The variable domain in full, completed from reference TRBV7-8 and TRBJ2-3, reads GAGVSQSPRYKVAKRGQDVALRCDPISGHVSLFWYQQALGQGPEFLTYFQNEAQLDKSGLPSDRFFAERPEGSVSTLKIQRTQQEDSAVYLCASSKRALAGPEGITTDTQYFGPGTRLTVL.

About this clone itself: The sample holds other DNA sequences that translate to the same CDR3. The V call is TRBV11-2, the J call TRBJ2-7; D is perhaps TRBD1 (7 bases). CDR1 is SGHAT and CDR2 is FQNNGV in the germline V gene. The CDR3 consists of 13 residues. The V gene lost 5 bases and the J gene lost 2 bases, with 10 bases spanning the gap. CDR3 loop: CASSRGTAYEQYF. The CDR3, as DNA: TGTGCCAGCAGCCGCGGGACAGCCTACGAGCAGTACTTC.

The gene calls are TRBV9 and TRBJ2-3; 8 positions match TRBD2. The CDR3 totals 15 residues. Trimming removed 3 bases from V and 4 bases from J; junction bases left unmatched: 7. Germline V CDR1 and CDR2: SGDLS, YYNGEE. For the CDR3, the DNA is TGTGCCAGCAGCGATTTAGCGGGGAGCGCAGATACGCAGTATTTT. This sequence encodes CASSDLAGSADTQYF.

This chain connects TRBV29-1 to TRBJ2-3; the D gene is possibly TRBD1 (5 bases). Germline V gene data show CDR1 as SQVTM and CDR2 as ANQGSEA. The V gene lost 1 base and the J gene lost 0 bases, with 17 bases spanning the gap. The CDR3 is 17 residues long. Here the CDR3 DNA reads TGCAGCGTTGAAGGGTGGGGCAGGGATCCTAGCACAGATACGCAGTATTTT. Translating it yields CSVEGWGRDPSTDTQYF.

The chain is built from TRBV2 and TRBJ1-2, with a weak D call TRBD1 (6 bases). This CDR3 contains 13 residues. Trimming removed 6 bases from V and 2 bases from J, with 10 bases in between. Germline V CDR1 and CDR2: SNHLY, FYNNEI. Written as DNA, the CDR3 is TGTGCCAGCAGACAGGGCCTAAACTATGGCTACACCTTC. Translated: CASRQGLNYGYTF.

Of note for this clone: Other DNA variants within this sample encode the same CDR3. The chain combines TRBV4-3 with TRBJ2-7, with D perhaps assigned TRBD1 or TRBD2 (5 bases each). Trimming pared 1 base from V and 3 bases from J, leaving 10 bases between. The germline gives CDR1 LGHNA, CDR2 YSLEER. This CDR3 is 14 amino acids long. CDR3: CASSQGWGSYEQYF. DNA of the CDR3: TGCGCCAGCAGCCAAGGGTGGGGGAGCTACGAGCAGTACTTC.

V usage is TRBV6-5 and J usage is TRBJ2-1; 12 bases agree with TRBD2. V gave up 7 bases and J gave up 7 bases; unmatched junction bases: 8. Germline lookup yields CDR1 MNHEY and CDR2 SVGAGI. The length of the CDR3 is 15 residues. CDR3 nucleotides: TGTGCCAGCACCAGAAGACTAGCGGGAGTTAATGAGCAGTTCTTC. Amino acids: CASTRRLAGVNEQFF.